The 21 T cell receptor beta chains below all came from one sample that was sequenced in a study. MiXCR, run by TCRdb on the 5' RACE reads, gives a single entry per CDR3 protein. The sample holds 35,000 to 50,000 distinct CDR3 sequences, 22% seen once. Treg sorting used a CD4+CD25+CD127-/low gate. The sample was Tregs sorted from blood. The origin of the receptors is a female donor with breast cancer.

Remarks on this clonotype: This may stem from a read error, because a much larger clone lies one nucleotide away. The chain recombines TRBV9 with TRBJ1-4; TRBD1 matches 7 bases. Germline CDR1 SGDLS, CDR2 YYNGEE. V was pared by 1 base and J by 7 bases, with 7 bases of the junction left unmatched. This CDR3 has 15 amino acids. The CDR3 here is CASSVPGGMGEKLFF. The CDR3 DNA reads TGTGCCAGCAGCGTACCAGGGGGAATGGGTGAAAAACTGTTTTTT.

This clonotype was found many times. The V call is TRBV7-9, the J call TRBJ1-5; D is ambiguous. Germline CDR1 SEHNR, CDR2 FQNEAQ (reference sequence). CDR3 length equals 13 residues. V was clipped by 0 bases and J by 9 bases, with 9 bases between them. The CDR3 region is CASSLAWAGPQHF. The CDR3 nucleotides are TGTGCCAGCAGCTTAGCATGGGCCGGGCCCCAGCATTTT.

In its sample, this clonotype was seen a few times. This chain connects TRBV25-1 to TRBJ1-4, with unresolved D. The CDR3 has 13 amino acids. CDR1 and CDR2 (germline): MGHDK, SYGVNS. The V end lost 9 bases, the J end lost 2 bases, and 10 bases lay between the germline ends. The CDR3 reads CASQRGTNEKLFF. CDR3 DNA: TGTGCCAGTCAACGAGGGACTAATGAAAAACTGTTTTTT.

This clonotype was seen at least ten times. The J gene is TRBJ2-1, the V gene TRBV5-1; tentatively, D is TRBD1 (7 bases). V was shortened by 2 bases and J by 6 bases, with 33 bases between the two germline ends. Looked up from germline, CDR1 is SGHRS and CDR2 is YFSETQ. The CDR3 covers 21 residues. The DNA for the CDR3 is TGCGCCAGCAGCTTCCCGCGGGACAGCCAGTCCGACTGGCAGCGCCTCAATGAGCAGTTCTTC. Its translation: CASSFPRDSQSDWQRLNEQFF.

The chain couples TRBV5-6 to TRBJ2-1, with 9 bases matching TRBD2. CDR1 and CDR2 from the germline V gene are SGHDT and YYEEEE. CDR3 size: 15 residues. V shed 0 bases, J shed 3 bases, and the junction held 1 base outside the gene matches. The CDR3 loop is CASSLGLAVYNEQFF. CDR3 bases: TGTGCCAGCAGCTTGGGACTAGCGGTCTACAATGAGCAGTTCTTC. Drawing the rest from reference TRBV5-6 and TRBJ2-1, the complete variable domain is DAGVTQSPTHLIKTRGQQVTLRCSPKSGHDTVSWYQQALGQGPQFIFQYYEEEERQRGNFPDRFSGHQFPNYSSELNVNALLLGDSALYLCASSLGLAVYNEQFFGPGTRLTVL.

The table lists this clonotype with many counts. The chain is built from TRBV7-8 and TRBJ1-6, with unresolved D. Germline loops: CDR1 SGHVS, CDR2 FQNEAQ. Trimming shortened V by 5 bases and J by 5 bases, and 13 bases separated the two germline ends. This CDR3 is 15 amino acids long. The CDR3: CASSPVVVDNSPLHF. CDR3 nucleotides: TGTGCCAGCAGCCCGGTGGTAGTGGATAATTCACCCCTCCACTTT. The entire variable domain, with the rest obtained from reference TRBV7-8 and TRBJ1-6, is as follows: GAGVSQSPRYKVAKRGQDVALRCDPISGHVSLFWYQQALGQGPEFLTYFQNEAQLDKSGLPSDRFFAERPEGSVSTLKIQRTQQEDSAVYLCASSPVVVDNSPLHFGNGTRLTVT.

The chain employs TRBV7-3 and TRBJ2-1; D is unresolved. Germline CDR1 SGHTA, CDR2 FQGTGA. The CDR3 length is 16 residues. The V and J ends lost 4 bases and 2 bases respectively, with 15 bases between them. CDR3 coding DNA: TGTGCCAGCAGCTCTACAGCGTACCTTCCCTACAATGAGCAGTTCTTC. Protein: CASSSTAYLPYNEQFF.

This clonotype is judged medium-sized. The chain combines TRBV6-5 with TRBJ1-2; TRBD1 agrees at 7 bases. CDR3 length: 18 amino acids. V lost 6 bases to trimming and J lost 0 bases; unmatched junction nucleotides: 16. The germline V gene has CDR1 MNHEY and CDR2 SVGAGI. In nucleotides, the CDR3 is TGTGCCAGCAGCCCCGTGGCGGGGACAGTCACCGCTAACTATGGCTACACCTTC. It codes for CASSPVAGTVTANYGYTF.

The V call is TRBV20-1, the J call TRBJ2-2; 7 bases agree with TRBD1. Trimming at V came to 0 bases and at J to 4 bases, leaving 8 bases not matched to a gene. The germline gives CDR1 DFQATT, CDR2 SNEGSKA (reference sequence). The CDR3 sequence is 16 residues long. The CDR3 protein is CSARDRSRGITGELFF. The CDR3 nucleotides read TGCAGTGCTAGAGATCGGAGCAGGGGGATCACCGGGGAGCTGTTTTTT.

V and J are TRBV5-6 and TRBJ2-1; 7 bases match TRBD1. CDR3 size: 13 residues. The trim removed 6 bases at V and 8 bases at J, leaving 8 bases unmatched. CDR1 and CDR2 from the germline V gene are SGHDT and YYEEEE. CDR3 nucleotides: TGTGCCAGCACTCTATACAGGGGCCATGAGCAGTTCTTC. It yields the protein CASTLYRGHEQFF.

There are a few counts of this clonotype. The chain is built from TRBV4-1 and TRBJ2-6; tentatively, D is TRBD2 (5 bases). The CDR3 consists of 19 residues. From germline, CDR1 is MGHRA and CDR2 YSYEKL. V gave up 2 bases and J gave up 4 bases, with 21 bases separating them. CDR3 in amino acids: CASSQTIYPGGSGANVLTF. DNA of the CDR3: TGCGCCAGCAGCCAAACGATCTACCCAGGAGGCTCCGGGGCCAACGTCCTGACTTTC.

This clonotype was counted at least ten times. This CDR3 reads CSARRLAGKQYF. The CDR3 coding sequence is TGCAGTGCTAGAAGGCTAGCGGGAAAGCAGTACTTC. V usage is TRBV20-1 and J usage is TRBJ2-7; 9 positions agree with TRBD2. Germline CDR1 and CDR2: DFQATT and SNEGSKA (reference sequence). Trimming at V came to 2 bases and at J to 8 bases, leaving 4 bases not matched to a gene. The CDR3 runs to 12 residues.

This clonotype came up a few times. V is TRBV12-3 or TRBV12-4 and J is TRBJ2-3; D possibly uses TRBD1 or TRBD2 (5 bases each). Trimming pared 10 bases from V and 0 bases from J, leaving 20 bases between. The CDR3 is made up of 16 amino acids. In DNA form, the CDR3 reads TGTGCCACCGGTCCCGGGACCCAGCTCAGCACAGATACGCAGTATTTT. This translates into CATGPGTQLSTDTQYF.

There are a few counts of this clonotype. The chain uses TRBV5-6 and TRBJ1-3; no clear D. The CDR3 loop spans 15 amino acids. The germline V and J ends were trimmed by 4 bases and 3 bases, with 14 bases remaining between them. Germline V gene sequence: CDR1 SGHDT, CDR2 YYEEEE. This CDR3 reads CASSPGVSVGNTIYF. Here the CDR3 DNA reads TGTGCCAGCAGCCCGGGAGTATCTGTTGGAAACACCATATATTTT.

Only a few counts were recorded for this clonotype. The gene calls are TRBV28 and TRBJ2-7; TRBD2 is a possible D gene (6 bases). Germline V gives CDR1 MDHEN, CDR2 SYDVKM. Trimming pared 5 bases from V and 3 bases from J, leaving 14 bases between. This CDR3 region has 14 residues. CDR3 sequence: CASSISGTVYEQYF. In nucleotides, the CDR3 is TGTGCCAGCAGTATATCCGGGACTGTCTACGAGCAGTACTTC.

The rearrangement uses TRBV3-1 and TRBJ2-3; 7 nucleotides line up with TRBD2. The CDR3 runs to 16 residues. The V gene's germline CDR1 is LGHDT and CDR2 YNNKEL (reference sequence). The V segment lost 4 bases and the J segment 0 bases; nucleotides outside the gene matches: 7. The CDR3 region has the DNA TGTGCCAGCAGCCTCTCTCTAGCGGCTAGCACAGATACGCAGTATTTT. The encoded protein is CASSLSLAASTDTQYF.

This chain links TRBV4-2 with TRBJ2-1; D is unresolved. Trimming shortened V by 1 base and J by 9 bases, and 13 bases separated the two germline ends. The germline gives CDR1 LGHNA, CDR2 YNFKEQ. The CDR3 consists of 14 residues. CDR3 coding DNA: TGTGCCAGCAGCCAAGGATATACTTTAGGTGAGCAGTTCTTC. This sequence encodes CASSQGYTLGEQFF.

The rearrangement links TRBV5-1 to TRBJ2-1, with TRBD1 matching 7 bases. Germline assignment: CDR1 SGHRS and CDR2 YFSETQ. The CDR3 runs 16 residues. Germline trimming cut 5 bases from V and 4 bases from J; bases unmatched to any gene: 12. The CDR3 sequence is CASRELGDRAYNEQFF. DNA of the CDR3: TGCGCCAGCAGAGAACTAGGGGACAGAGCTTACAATGAGCAGTTCTTC.

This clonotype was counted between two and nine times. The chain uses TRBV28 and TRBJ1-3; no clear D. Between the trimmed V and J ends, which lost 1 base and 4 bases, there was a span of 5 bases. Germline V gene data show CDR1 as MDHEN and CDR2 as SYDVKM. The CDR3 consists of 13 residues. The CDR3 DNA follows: TGTGCCAGCAGTTTATCCGGCGGAAACACCATATATTTT. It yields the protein CASSLSGGNTIYF.

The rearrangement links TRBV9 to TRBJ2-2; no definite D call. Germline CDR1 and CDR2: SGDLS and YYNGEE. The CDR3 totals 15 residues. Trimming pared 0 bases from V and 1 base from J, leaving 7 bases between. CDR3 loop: CASSVAAGNTGELFF. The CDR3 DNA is TGTGCCAGCAGCGTAGCGGCAGGGAACACCGGGGAGCTGTTTTTT. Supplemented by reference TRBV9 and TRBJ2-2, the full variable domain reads DSGVTQTPKHLITATGQRVTLRCSPRSGDLSVYWYQQSLDQGLQFLIQYYNGEERAKGNILERFSAQQFPDLHSELNLSSLELGDSALYFCASSVAAGNTGELFFGEGSRLTVL.

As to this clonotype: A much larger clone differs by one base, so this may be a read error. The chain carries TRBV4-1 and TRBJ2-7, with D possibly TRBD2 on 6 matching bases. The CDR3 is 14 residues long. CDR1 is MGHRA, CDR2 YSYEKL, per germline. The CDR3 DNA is TGCACCAGCAGCCCACGTGGGGAGGCCCACGAGCAGTACTTC. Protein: CTSSPRGEAHEQYF.